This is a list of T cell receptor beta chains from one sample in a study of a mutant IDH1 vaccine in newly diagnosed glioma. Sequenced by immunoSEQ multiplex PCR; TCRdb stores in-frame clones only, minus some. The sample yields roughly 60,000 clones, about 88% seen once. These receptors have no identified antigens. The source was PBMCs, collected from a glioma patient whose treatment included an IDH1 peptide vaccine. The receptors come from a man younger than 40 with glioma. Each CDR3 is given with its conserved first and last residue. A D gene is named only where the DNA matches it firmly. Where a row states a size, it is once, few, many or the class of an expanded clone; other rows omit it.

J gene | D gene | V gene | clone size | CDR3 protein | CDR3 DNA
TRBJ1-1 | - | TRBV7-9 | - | CASSLVRRTEAFF | TGTGCCAGCAGCTTAGTTCGGAGAACTGAAGCTTTCTTT
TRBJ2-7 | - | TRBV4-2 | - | CASSQDLGGLVVYEQYF | TGTGCCAGCAGCCAAGACCTAGGCGGGTTGGTTGTCTACGAGCAGTACTTC
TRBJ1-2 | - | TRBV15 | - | CATSFRAHGYTF | TGTGCCACCTCTTTCAGAGCCCATGGCTACACCTTC
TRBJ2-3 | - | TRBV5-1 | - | CASSWQGDTQYF | TGCGCCAGCAGCTGGCAGGGGGATACGCAGTATTTT
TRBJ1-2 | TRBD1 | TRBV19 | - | CASSPQGQLIYYGYTF | TGTGCCAGTAGTCCCCAGGGACAGTTGATATACTATGGCTACACCTTC
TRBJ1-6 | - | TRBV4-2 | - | CASSPSKGDDNSPLHF | TGTGCCAGCAGCCCCTCGAAGGGGGATGATAATTCACCCCTCCACTTT
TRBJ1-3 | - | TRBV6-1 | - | CATNPPSGHGNTIYF | TGTGCCACCAACCCCCCTAGCGGGCATGGAAACACCATATATTTT
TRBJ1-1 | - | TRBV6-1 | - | CASSENKYTEAFF | TGTGCCAGCAGTGAAAACAAGTACACTGAAGCTTTCTTT
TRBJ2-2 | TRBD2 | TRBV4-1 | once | CASSQVIGGGAAGELFF | TGCGCCAGCAGCCAAGTTATCGGCGGGGGGGCCGCCGGGGAGCTGTTTTTT
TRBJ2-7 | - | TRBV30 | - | CAWSRGTRKTYEQYF | TGTGCCTGGTCGCGCGGGACAAGAAAAACCTACGAGCAGTACTTC
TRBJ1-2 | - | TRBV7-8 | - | CASSFSPGPGYGYTF | TGTGCCAGCAGCTTCAGTCCCGGTCCGGGCTATGGCTACACCTTC
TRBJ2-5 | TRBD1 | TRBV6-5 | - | CASSYTGGLETQYF | TGTGCCAGCAGTTACACAGGGGGTCTGGAGACCCAGTACTTC
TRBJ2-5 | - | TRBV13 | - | CASSLEVRETQYF | TGTGCCAGCAGCTTAGAGGTTCGAGAGACCCAGTACTTC
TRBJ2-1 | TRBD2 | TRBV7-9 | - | CASSRLAGAYNEQFF | TGTGCCAGCAGCCGCCTAGCGGGGGCCTACAATGAGCAGTTCTTC
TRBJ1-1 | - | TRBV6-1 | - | CASSEVVQFEAFF | TGTGCCAGCAGTGAAGTTGTTCAGTTTGAAGCTTTCTTT
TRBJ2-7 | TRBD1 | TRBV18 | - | CASSRQGVTYEQYF | TGTGCCAGCTCCAGACAGGGGGTTACCTACGAGCAGTACTTC
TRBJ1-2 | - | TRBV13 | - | CASSFRTEDGYTF | TGTGCCAGCAGCTTTCGGACGGAGGATGGCTACACCTTC
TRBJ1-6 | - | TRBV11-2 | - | CASSLEPGRNSPLHF | TGTGCCAGCAGCTTGGAACCGGGACGGAATTCACCCCTCCACTTT
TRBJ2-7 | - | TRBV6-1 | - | CASSLGTYGEQYF | TGTGCCAGCAGCCTCGGGACGTACGGGGAGCAGTACTTC
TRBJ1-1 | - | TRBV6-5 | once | CASSPRTANTEAFF | TGTGCCAGCAGTCCCAGGACCGCTAACACTGAAGCTTTCTTT
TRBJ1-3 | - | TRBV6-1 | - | CASSEGEGRNTIYF | TGTGCCAGCAGTGAGGGGGAAGGGAGGAACACCATATATTTT
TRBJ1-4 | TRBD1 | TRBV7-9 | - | CASSPIGTGKEKLFF | TGTGCCAGCAGCCCCATAGGGACAGGGAAGGAAAAACTGTTTTTT
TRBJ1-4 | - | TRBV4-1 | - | CASSQAQREKLFF | TGCGCCAGCAGCCAAGCCCAACGGGAAAAACTGTTTTTT
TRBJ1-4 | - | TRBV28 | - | CASSSTGRRLFF | TGTGCCAGCAGTAGTACAGGCAGGCGGCTGTTTTTT